This T cell receptor beta chain was observed in a study of T cells in Graves' hyperthyroidism and ophthalmopathy. Study results and caveats: The model made its ophthalmopathy prediction, and onset followed a median approximately six months later.

This clonotype was seen ten or more times. The target antigen is unknown. Exclusion of patients followed from uncontrolled infection, other autoimmune disease, pregnancy or lactation. The blood sample was taken at first hyperthyroidism diagnosis, before any ophthalmopathy symptoms. V shed 1 base, J shed 11 bases, and the junction held 7 bases outside the gene matches. The CDR3 runs 14 residues. Germline assignment: CDR1 DFQATT and CDR2 SNEGSKA (reference sequence). The CDR3 regions of TCR beta were amplified from RNA transcripts. HTBI primers were employed in a first-round RT-PCR of the TCR CDR3. TCRdb reprocessed the multiplex PCR reads with MiXCR, giving one entry per CDR3 protein. The sample records roughly 250,000 distinct CDR3 sequences, roughly 15% being singletons.

The genes are TRBV20-1 and TRBJ1-5; 11 bases match TRBD1. The source of this sequence is a woman aged 40 to 49 with Graves' hyperthyroidism that later progressed to Graves' ophthalmopathy. The sequenced sample was blood. The chain's CDR3 is CSARGGQGVVTQHF. CDR3 bases: TGCAGTGCTAGAGGGGGACAGGGGGTGGTGACCCAGCATTTT.